Detailed here is one T cell receptor beta chain. The V gene's germline CDR1 is SGHRS and CDR2 YFSETQ. CDR3 length: 15 residues. The V segment lost 2 bases and the J segment 6 bases; nucleotides outside the gene matches: 5. These data originate in a study of blood T cell repertoires in COVID-19. Turning to the study itself: Italy, Spain and the United States were the sources of the convalescent and acute COVID-19 samples. From T cells, B-cell-depleted T cells, or PBMCs came the material, which was cDNA or gDNA.

Participant age was about 18 to 95 years, and participants resided in around 24 US areas. Cohort 3 recovered donors had two negative PCRs, clearance, or symptom resolution. Measured with immunoSEQ multiplex PCR; TCRdb has only the in-frame clones, and not every one. Among 200,000 to 250,000 clones listed, roughly 80% were seen once. The chain employs TRBV5-1 and TRBJ2-1, with 10 positions matching TRBD1. The clonotype originates from a man in his sixties who had recovered from COVID-19. Specimen: PBMCs or T cells enriched from blood (not recorded which). The CDR3 DNA reads as TGCGCCAGCAGCTTAACCGGGACAGGGGTCAATGAGCAGTTCTTC. Its protein product is CASSLTGTGVNEQFF.